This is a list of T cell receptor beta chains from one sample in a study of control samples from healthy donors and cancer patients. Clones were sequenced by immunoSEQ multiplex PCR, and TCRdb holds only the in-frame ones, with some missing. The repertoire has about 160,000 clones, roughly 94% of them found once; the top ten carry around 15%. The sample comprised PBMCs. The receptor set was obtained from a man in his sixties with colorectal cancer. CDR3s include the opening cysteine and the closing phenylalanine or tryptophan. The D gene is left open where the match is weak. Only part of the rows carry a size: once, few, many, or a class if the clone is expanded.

CATTPRGTLSGEQYF	TGTGCCACTACTCCCAGGGGGACCCTATCAGGCGAGCAGTACTTC	.	TRBV2	TRBJ2-7	TRBD1
CASSLDGLAGVTDTQYF	TGTGCCAGCAGCTTAGATGGACTAGCGGGGGTCACAGATACGCAGTATTTT	.	TRBV7-2	TRBJ2-3	TRBD2
CASSLAANQPQHF	TGTGCCAGCAGTTTGGCTGCTAATCAGCCCCAGCATTTT	many	TRBV12-3/TRBV12-4	TRBJ1-5	.
CSVEEGTANYGYTF	TGCAGCGTTGAAGAGGGGACGGCTAACTATGGCTACACCTTC	.	TRBV29-1	TRBJ1-2	.
CASSLGGGGPGTQYF	TGTGCCAGCAGCCTGGGCGGCGGGGGGCCAGGAACGCAGTATTTT	.	TRBV5-4	TRBJ2-3	TRBD2
CSVEDRSEGYTF	TGCAGCGTTGAAGACAGGTCGGAAGGCTACACCTTC	.	TRBV29-1	TRBJ1-2	.
CASSPTSGGSETQYF	TGTGCCAGCAGTCCGACTAGCGGGGGATCTGAGACCCAGTACTTC	.	TRBV6-6	TRBJ2-5	TRBD2
CASSNRDTGELFF	TGTGCCAGTAGTAACCGGGACACCGGGGAGCTGTTTTTT	.	TRBV19	TRBJ2-2	.
CASSFPRFGNTGELFF	TGCGCCAGCAGCTTCCCCAGGTTCGGGAACACCGGGGAGCTGTTTTTT	.	TRBV5-1	TRBJ2-2	.
CASSIGKRRELFF	TGTGCCAGTAGTATCGGAAAACGGCGGGAGCTGTTTTTT	.	TRBV19	TRBJ2-2	.
CASSWRGGSNTEAFF	TGCGCCAGCAGCTGGAGAGGGGGCTCGAACACTGAAGCTTTCTTT	once	TRBV5-1	TRBJ1-1	TRBD1
CASSGPGLDTDTQYF	TGCGCCAGCAGTGGGCCGGGACTAGACACAGATACGCAGTATTTT	.	TRBV10-1	TRBJ2-3	TRBD2
CASSVQGAGTIYF	TGTGCCAGCAGCGTACAGGGGGCCGGCACCATATATTTT	few	TRBV9	TRBJ1-3	TRBD1
CASSLLTAYEQYF	TGCGCCAGCAGCCTACTGACAGCCTACGAGCAGTACTTC	.	TRBV5-1	TRBJ2-7	.
CASSLITGELFF	TGTGCCAGCAGCTTAATCACCGGGGAGCTGTTTTTT	few	TRBV7-2	TRBJ2-2	.
CASSQDNNQETQYF	TGTGCCAGCAGCCAAGACAACAACCAAGAGACCCAGTACTTC	.	TRBV14	TRBJ2-5	.
CASSLGGLAGNEQYF	TGTGCCAGCAGCTTAGGTGGACTAGCGGGGAACGAGCAGTACTTC	.	TRBV13	TRBJ2-7	TRBD2
CASRRQPQETQYF	TGTGCCAGCAGGCGACAACCCCAAGAGACCCAGTACTTC	.	TRBV2	TRBJ2-5	.
CASSSEGLQPQHF	TGTGCCAGCAGTTCGGAAGGGCTTCAGCCCCAGCATTTT	.	TRBV12-3/TRBV12-4	TRBJ1-5	.
CAWSVQLAGGETQYF	TGTGCCTGGAGTGTGCAACTAGCGGGGGGAGAGACCCAGTACTTC	.	TRBV30	TRBJ2-5	TRBD2
CASSSGLDTDTQYF	TGTGCCAGCAGTTCCGGTCTGGACACAGATACGCAGTATTTT	.	TRBV27	TRBJ2-3	.
CASRRTEYEQYF	TGCGCCAGCAGAAGGACCGAATACGAGCAGTACTTC	.	TRBV5-1	TRBJ2-7	.
CASSYGVSKTLHF	TGTGCCAGCAGTTACGGCGTTTCGAAGACCCTCCACTTT	.	TRBV6-5	TRBJ1-6	.
CASKSGGANEQFF	TGTGCCAGCAAGAGCGGGGGGGCCAATGAGCAGTTCTTC	.	TRBV2	TRBJ2-1	TRBD2
CASSPATGEAFF	TGTGCCAGCTCACCCGCGACTGGTGAAGCTTTCTTT	.	TRBV18	TRBJ1-1	.
CASSQSSTSGVRDTQYF	TGCGCCAGCAGCCAATCTTCGACTAGCGGGGTACGAGATACGCAGTATTTT	once	TRBV4-3	TRBJ2-3	TRBD2
CASSLGAGRGDMNTEAFF	TGTGCCAGCAGCTTAGGTGCGGGCAGGGGAGACATGAACACTGAAGCTTTCTTT	.	TRBV13	TRBJ1-1	.
CASSLYAGGNNEQFF	TGTGCCAGCAGTTTATATGCAGGGGGCAACAATGAGCAGTTCTTC	.	TRBV28	TRBJ2-1	TRBD1
CASSQDAQGATWSIDQPQHF	TGCGCCAGCAGCCAAGACGCACAGGGGGCTACTTGGTCAATTGATCAGCCCCAGCATTTT	.	TRBV4-1	TRBJ1-5	TRBD1
CASSYKGQGYQPQHF	TGTGCCAGCAGTTACAAGGGACAGGGATATCAGCCCCAGCATTTT	.	TRBV6-5	TRBJ1-5	TRBD1
CASSSRVNEQFF	TGTGCCAGCAGTTCCAGGGTTAATGAGCAGTTCTTC	.	TRBV6-5	TRBJ2-1	.
CASSQSGIIAKNIQYF	TGTGCCAGCAGCCAATCTGGCATTATAGCCAAAAACATTCAGTACTTC	once	TRBV3-1/TRBV3-2	TRBJ2-4	.